These T cell receptor beta chains were read from a single sample in a study of blood T cell repertoires in COVID-19. The data were produced by immunoSEQ multiplex PCR, yet TCRdb's version contains in-frame clones alone and is incomplete. The sample has about 74,000 clones, less than 95% seen once. Sequencing was carried out using peripheral blood. The receptors stem from a woman aged 60-75 years with active COVID-19. The CDR3 runs from the conserved cysteine through the conserved F or W. The order of the fields is V gene, J gene, D gene, clone size, CDR3 protein, CDR3 DNA. A D gene is named only where the DNA matches it firmly. Size is omitted from some rows. Given values are once, few, many or a class for expanded clones.

>TRBV30|TRBJ2-7|TRBD1|.
CAWSARTGNEQYF
TGTGCCTGGAGTGCCAGGACAGGGAACGAGCAGTACTTC
>TRBV25-1|TRBJ2-7|.|.
CASRDSGGPYEQYF
TGTGCCAGCAGGGACTCCGGAGGTCCCTACGAGCAGTACTTC
>TRBV30|TRBJ2-7|.|.
CAGTFAYEQYF
TGTGCCGGGACCTTCGCCTACGAGCAGTACTTC
>TRBV7-9|TRBJ2-5|TRBD2|.
CASSLGLAGVETQYF
TGTGCCAGCAGCTTAGGGCTAGCGGGAGTCGAGACCCAGTACTTC
>TRBV5-4|TRBJ1-2|TRBD1|.
CASSLGGQANYGYTF
TGTGCCAGCAGCTTGGGGGGACAGGCTAACTATGGCTACACCTTC
>TRBV5-1|TRBJ1-2|TRBD1|.
CASSPGDRRANYGYTF
TGCGCCAGCAGCCCGGGGGACAGGAGAGCTAACTATGGCTACACCTTC
>TRBV28|TRBJ2-3|TRBD2|once
CASSSRASGSLNTQYF
TGTGCCAGCAGTTCCCGAGCTAGCGGGAGTCTGAATACGCAGTATTTT
>TRBV5-8|TRBJ2-7|.|.
CASSLGRRYEQYF
TGTGCCAGCAGCTTGGGTCGTAGATACGAGCAGTACTTC
>TRBV4-1|TRBJ2-1|.|.
CASSQDHSYNEQFF
TGCGCCAGCAGCCAAGATCACTCCTACAATGAGCAGTTCTTC
>TRBV19|TRBJ2-3|.|.
CASKLRGSTDTQYF
TGTGCCAGTAAGCTAAGGGGGAGCACAGATACGCAGTATTTT
>TRBV28|TRBJ2-4|.|.
CASSLSRVVNIQYF
TGTGCCAGCAGTCTCTCGAGGGTAGTTAACATTCAGTACTTC
>TRBV11-2|TRBJ1-2|.|once
CASSRTGFYGYTF
TGTGCCAGCAGCCGCACAGGGTTCTATGGCTACACCTTC
>TRBV28|TRBJ2-1|TRBD1|.
CASRAGTGGYNEQFF
TGTGCCAGCAGGGCCGGGACAGGGGGCTACAATGAGCAGTTCTTC
>TRBV3-1/TRBV3-2|TRBJ1-5|.|.
CASSQDPGHLDGNQPQHF
TGTGCCAGCAGCCAAGACCCGGGACATCTGGATGGCAATCAGCCCCAGCATTTT
>TRBV3-1/TRBV3-2|TRBJ2-1|TRBD2|once
CASSPSSGDEQFF
TGTGCCAGCAGTCCATCTAGCGGCGATGAGCAGTTCTTC
>TRBV7-9|TRBJ1-2|.|.
CASSIVDSGYTF
TGTGCCAGCAGCATTGTTGACAGTGGCTACACCTTC
>TRBV5-1|TRBJ2-1|.|.
CASSLKGLEQFF
TGCGCCAGCAGCTTGAAGGGGCTTGAGCAGTTCTTC
>TRBV18|TRBJ1-3|TRBD1|.
CASSTRTGGSGNTIYF
TGTGCCAGCTCAACCCGGACAGGAGGATCTGGAAACACCATATATTTT
>TRBV6-5|TRBJ2-5|TRBD1|.
CASSRTGERTQYF
TGTGCCAGCAGTAGGACAGGGGAAAGAACCCAGTACTTC
>TRBV5-1|TRBJ2-3|.|.
CASSLDLDTQYF
TGCGCCAGCAGCTTGGATCTAGATACGCAGTATTTT